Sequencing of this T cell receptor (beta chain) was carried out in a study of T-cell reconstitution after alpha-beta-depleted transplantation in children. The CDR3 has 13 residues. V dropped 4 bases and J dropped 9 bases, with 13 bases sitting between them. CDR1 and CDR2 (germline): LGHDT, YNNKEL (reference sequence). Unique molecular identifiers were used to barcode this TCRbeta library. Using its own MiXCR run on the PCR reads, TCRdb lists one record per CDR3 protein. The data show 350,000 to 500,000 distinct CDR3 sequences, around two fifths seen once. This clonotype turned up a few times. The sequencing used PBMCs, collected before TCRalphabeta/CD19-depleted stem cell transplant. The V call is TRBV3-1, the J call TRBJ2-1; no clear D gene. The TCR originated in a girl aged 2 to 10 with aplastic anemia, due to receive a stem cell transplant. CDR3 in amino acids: CASSLPSISEQFF. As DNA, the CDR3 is TGTGCCAGCAGCCTGCCCTCTATCAGTGAGCAGTTCTTC.